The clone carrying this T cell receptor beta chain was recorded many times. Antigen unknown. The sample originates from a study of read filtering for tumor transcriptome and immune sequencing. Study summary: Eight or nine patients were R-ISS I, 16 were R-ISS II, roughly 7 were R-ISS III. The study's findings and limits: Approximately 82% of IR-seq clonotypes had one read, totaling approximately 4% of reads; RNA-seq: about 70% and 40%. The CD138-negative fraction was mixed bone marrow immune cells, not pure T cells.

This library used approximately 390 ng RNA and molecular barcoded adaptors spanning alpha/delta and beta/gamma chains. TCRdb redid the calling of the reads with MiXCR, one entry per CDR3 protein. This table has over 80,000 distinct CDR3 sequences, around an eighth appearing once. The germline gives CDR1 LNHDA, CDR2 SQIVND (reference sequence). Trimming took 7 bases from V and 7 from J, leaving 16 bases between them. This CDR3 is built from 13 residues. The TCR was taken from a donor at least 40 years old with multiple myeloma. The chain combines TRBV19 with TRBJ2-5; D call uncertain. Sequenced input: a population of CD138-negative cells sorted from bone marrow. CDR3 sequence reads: CASTVGQDGTQYF. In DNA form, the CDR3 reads TGTGCCAGTACCGTAGGGCAGGACGGGACCCAGTACTTC.